The 22 T cell receptor beta chains in this list originate from one sample, sequenced in a study of blood T cell repertoires in COVID-19. The data were produced by immunoSEQ multiplex PCR, yet TCRdb's version contains in-frame clones alone and is incomplete. The data show some 200,000 clones, around 83% seen once. The sample comprised peripheral blood. The source of these receptors is a woman in her forties with acute or convalescent COVID-19.

This clone was seen only once. The chain has TRBV9 and TRBJ2-1; possibly TRBD2 for D (5 bases). Trimming stripped 4 bases from V and 0 bases from J, with 11 bases between. Germline V gene sequence: CDR1 SGDLS, CDR2 YYNGEE. This CDR3 spans 15 amino acids. This CDR3 reads CASSPLGNSYNEQFF. The CDR3 DNA is TGTGCCAGCAGCCCACTAGGAAACTCCTACAATGAGCAGTTCTTC.

This clone was seen a handful of times. The genes are TRBV4-2 and TRBJ1-1, with D possibly TRBD1 on 6 matching bases. V was trimmed by 8 bases and J by 4 bases, leaving 14 bases between them. Germline V CDR1 and CDR2: LGHNA, YNFKEQ. CDR3 length equals 13 residues. Here the CDR3 DNA reads TGTGCCAGCCGAACTTCAGGGGTCACTGAAGCTTTCTTT. Residues: CASRTSGVTEAFF.

This clone has a single count. This sequence joins TRBV19 and TRBJ2-1; perhaps TRBD2 as D (7 bases). The CDR3 runs to 19 residues. Trimming pared 3 bases from V and 7 bases from J, leaving 28 bases between. CDR1 and CDR2 from the germline V gene are LNHDA and SQIVND (reference sequence). The CDR3 loop reads CASSIIWGGGVIRGNEQFF. In nucleotides, the CDR3 is TGTGCCAGTAGTATTATTTGGGGGGGCGGCGTCATACGAGGGAATGAGCAGTTCTTC.

CDR3 nucleotide sequence: TGTGCCAGCAGCTCCCCAGTGGAGGAGTACACAGATACGCAGTATTTT. It yields the protein CASSSPVEEYTDTQYF. V is TRBV11-2 and J is TRBJ2-3; perhaps TRBD2 as D (5 bases). The CDR3 is made up of 16 amino acids. Germline values: CDR1 SGHAT, CDR2 FQNNGV. The V gene lost 4 bases and the J gene lost 2 bases, with 16 bases spanning the gap.

This chain uses TRBV11-2 with TRBJ2-1; 7 nucleotides line up with TRBD2. The V and J ends lost 5 bases and 4 bases, in that order; junction bases with no gene match: 11. From germline, CDR1 is SGHAT and CDR2 FQNNGV. The CDR3 consists of 16 residues. The CDR3 spells CASSPTGVSGYNEQFF. CDR3 in DNA: TGTGCCAGCAGCCCCACTGGGGTTAGCGGGTACAATGAGCAGTTCTTC. Full variable domain (remainder filled in from reference TRBV11-2 and TRBJ2-1): EAGVAQSPRYKIIEKRQSVAFWCNPISGHATLYWYQQILGQGPKLLIQFQNNGVVDDSQLPKDRFSAERLKGVDSTLKIQPAKLEDSAVYLCASSPTGVSGYNEQFFGPGTRLTVL.

The chain has TRBV28 and TRBJ2-1, with a tentative D call TRBD2 (5 bases). Germline V gene data show CDR1 as MDHEN and CDR2 as SYDVKM. The CDR3 has 18 residues. Trimming removed 6 bases at V and 4 bases at J, with 25 bases between. The CDR3 region has the DNA TGTGCCAGCAGCCCTGGCCGTGTCGGCGGGCAGGAGTACAATGAGCAGTTCTTC. Translation gives CASSPGRVGGQEYNEQFF.

This chain joins TRBV5-8 and TRBJ2-1; 9 bases are a match to TRBD2. The CDR3 runs 16 residues. V gave up 4 bases and J gave up 4 bases; unmatched junction bases: 9. Germline V gene lookup returns CDR1 SGHTS and CDR2 YDEGEE. CDR3 in amino acids: CASSPPERGVYNEQFF. The CDR3 DNA sequence: TGTGCCAGCAGCCCCCCCGAGCGGGGGGTATACAATGAGCAGTTCTTC. Complete variable domain (other parts from reference TRBV5-8 and TRBJ2-1): EAGVTQSPTHLIKTRGQQATLRCSPISGHTSVYWYQQALGLGLQFLLWYDEGEERNRGNFPPRFSGRQFPNYSSELNVNALELEDSALYLCASSPPERGVYNEQFFGPGTRLTVL.

The chain combines TRBV6-2 or TRBV6-3 with TRBJ1-2, with D possibly matching TRBD1 (5 bases). CDR3 length: 12 amino acids. The V gene's germline CDR1 is MNHEY and CDR2 SVGEGT. Trimming took off 5 bases at V and 8 bases at J, with 12 bases between the two ends. The CDR3 protein is CASSARVWGYTF. Written as DNA, the CDR3 is TGTGCCAGCAGTGCCAGGGTCTGGGGCTACACCTTC.

The chain has TRBV9 and TRBJ2-3; 12 bases align to TRBD2. The CDR3 runs 16 residues. V shed 4 bases, J shed 11 bases, and the junction held 14 bases outside the gene matches. Per the germline V gene, CDR1 is SGDLS and CDR2 is YYNGEE. The CDR3 here is CASSRGTLAGGPLQYF. The CDR3 DNA sequence: TGTGCCAGCAGCCGAGGTACGCTAGCGGGAGGGCCGTTGCAGTATTTT. Using reference TRBV9 and TRBJ2-3 for the parts outside the CDR3, the full variable domain is DSGVTQTPKHLITATGQRVTLRCSPRSGDLSVYWYQQSLDQGLQFLIQYYNGEERAKGNILERFSAQQFPDLHSELNLSSLELGDSALYFCASSRGTLAGGPLQYFGPGTRLTVL.

V usage is TRBV5-1 and J usage is TRBJ1-1; D gene uncertain. V was cut by 0 bases and J by 10 bases, with 13 bases left in between. This CDR3 has 13 amino acids. Germline CDR1 is SGHRS and CDR2 is YFSETQ. The CDR3, as DNA: TGCGCCAGCAGCTTGGAGGGTCGGGATGGAGCTTTCTTT. Protein sequence: CASSLEGRDGAFF.

This clone occurred once. The chain recombines TRBV20-1 with TRBJ1-2, with D perhaps TRBD1 (6 bases). Germline CDR1 and CDR2: DFQATT and SNEGSKA (reference sequence). The CDR3 has 11 residues. The CDR3 spells CKGVANYGYTF. CDR3 nucleotides: TGCAAGGGGGTCGCGAACTATGGCTACACCTTC.

The chain links TRBV3-1 (or the pseudogene TRBV3-2) to TRBJ2-1; tentatively, D is TRBD2 (6 bases). Trimming removed 0 bases at V and 5 bases at J, with 14 bases between. Germline lookup yields CDR1 LGHDT and CDR2 YNNKEL (reference sequence). The CDR3 runs to 16 residues. The CDR3 DNA sequence: TGTGCCAGCAGCCAAGATTGGAGGGACCTCCACAATGAGCAGTTCTTC. Protein: CASSQDWRDLHNEQFF.

DNA for the CDR3: TGTGCCAGCAGCCAGGATGCAGGGGATCGAACTTTCTTT. Encoded protein: CASSQDAGDRTFF. The chain recombines TRBV4-2 with TRBJ1-1, with a tentative D call TRBD1 (6 bases). Germline V lookup: CDR1 LGHNA, CDR2 YNFKEQ. The CDR3 length is 13 residues. Trimming stripped 3 bases from V and 12 bases from J, with 17 bases between.

The chain employs TRBV19 and TRBJ2-2; perhaps TRBD2 as D (5 bases). The germline V and J ends were trimmed by 5 bases and 4 bases, with 14 bases remaining between them. The CDR3 spans 15 residues. CDR1 and CDR2 (germline): LNHDA, SQIVND (reference sequence). The CDR3 DNA sequence: TGTGCCAGTAGTTGGACCTTGGGGAGCACCGGGGAGCTGTTTTTT. This codes for CASSWTLGSTGELFF.

The count of this clone is one. The rearrangement uses TRBV7-8 and TRBJ1-1, with TRBD1 matching over 9 bases. The CDR3 is made up of 17 amino acids. Germline CDR1 SGHVS, CDR2 FQNEAQ. V was clipped by 7 bases and J by 0 bases; unmatched bases: 12. The DNA for the CDR3 is TGTGCCAGCATCAAACAGGGGGCGCTTCCTTTGAACACTGAAGCTTTCTTT. Its translation: CASIKQGALPLNTEAFF.

The chain uses TRBV27 and TRBJ2-1, with D possibly being TRBD2 (6 bases). The CDR3 has 14 residues. Trimming took off 5 bases at V and 4 bases at J, with 12 bases between the two ends. The germline V gene has CDR1 MNHEY and CDR2 SMNVEV (reference sequence). The CDR3 region has the DNA TGTGCCAGCAGTCCCGGGACTCGATACAATGAGCAGTTCTTC. Translating it yields CASSPGTRYNEQFF.

The genes are TRBV4-2 and TRBJ2-7; 9 bases fit TRBD1. V lost 1 base, J lost 4 bases, and 8 bases stayed unmatched. Germline V CDR1 and CDR2: LGHNA, YNFKEQ. The CDR3 runs 16 residues. CDR3 bases: TGTGCCAGCAGCCAAGCCCCGACAGGGGGAGTATACGAGCAGTACTTC. Its translation is CASSQAPTGGVYEQYF.

The V and J genes are TRBV18 and TRBJ2-7, with 9 positions matching TRBD2. V lost 6 bases, J lost 7 bases, and 13 bases stayed unmatched. Germline-derived CDR1 and CDR2 are KGHSH and LQKENI. The CDR3 consists of 15 residues. The CDR3, as DNA: TGTGCCAGCTCGACTGGGGGTAGCGGGGGAAGAGAGCAGTACTTC. Translated, it gives CASSTGGSGGREQYF.

This rearrangement joins TRBV7-9 to TRBJ1-1; D gene uncertain. This CDR3 is 15 amino acids long. V dropped 5 bases and J dropped 5 bases, with 18 bases sitting between them. In germline, CDR1 is SEHNR, CDR2 FQNEAQ (reference sequence). CDR3 region: CASSVQLGGKTEAFF. CDR3 sequence (DNA): TGTGCCAGCAGCGTTCAACTCGGCGGGAAGACTGAAGCTTTCTTT.

The chain combines TRBV29-1 with TRBJ1-2; tentative D call: TRBD1 (6 bases). With 4 bases removed from V and 4 bases from J, the gap between germline ends came to 16 bases. The CDR3 extends over 14 amino acids. The V gene's germline CDR1 is SQVTM and CDR2 ANQGSEA. The CDR3 DNA reads TGCAGCGTTGTACAGGGAGATATTATCTATGGCTACACCTTC. Its protein is CSVVQGDIIYGYTF.

J is TRBJ2-2 and V is TRBV19; the D is unclear. CDR1 is LNHDA, CDR2 SQIVND, per germline (reference sequence). This CDR3 spans 14 amino acids. Trimming pared 3 bases from V and 2 bases from J, leaving 7 bases between. For the CDR3, the DNA is TGTGCCAGTAGTATGTCCCTAAACACCGGGGAGCTGTTTTTT. It yields the protein CASSMSLNTGELFF.

This rearrangement joins TRBV27 to TRBJ1-5; possibly TRBD1 for D (5 bases). Per the germline V gene, CDR1 is MNHEY and CDR2 is SMNVEV (reference sequence). This CDR3 is built from 14 residues. V was trimmed by 6 bases and J by 1 base, leaving 10 bases between them. The DNA for the CDR3 is TGTGCCAGCAGCACGGACAACAGCAATCAGCCCCAGCATTTT. It specifies CASSTDNSNQPQHF.